This passage covers 26 T cell receptor beta chains from one sample sequenced in a study of OX40 agonist ivuxolimab in advanced cancers. Generated by immunoSEQ multiplex PCR, the TCRdb table keeps only in-frame clones and is missing some. The table has under 40,000 clones, around 83% seen once. The sequencing used CD4+ or CD8+ T cells sorted from blood, collected in a trial of the OX40 agonist ivuxolimab. These receptors were taken from an adult with an advanced solid tumor such as melanoma, head and neck, liver or kidney cancer.

The chain carries TRBV4-1 and TRBJ1-6, with D unclear. This CDR3 is built from 12 residues. V was shortened by 2 bases and J by 12 bases, with 8 bases between the two germline ends. Germline CDR1 is MGHRA and CDR2 is YSYEKL. The CDR3 sequence is CASSQTPGPLHF. The CDR3 DNA sequence: TGCGCCAGCAGCCAAACCCCCGGACCCCTCCACTTT.

The chain has TRBV7-2 and TRBJ2-7; D possibly uses TRBD1 or TRBD2 (5 bases each). The CDR3 runs 13 residues. The V and J ends lost 6 bases and 4 bases respectively, with 13 bases between them. Germline-derived CDR1 and CDR2 are SGHTA and FQGNSA. The CDR3 DNA reads as TGTGCCAGCAGGGTGGGGACCGCTTACGAGCAGTACTTC. It translates to CASRVGTAYEQYF. The variable domain in full, completed from reference TRBV7-2 and TRBJ2-7, reads GAGVSQSPSNKVTEKGKDVELRCDPISGHTALYWYRQSLGQGLEFLIYFQGNSAPDKSGLPSDRFSAERTGGSVSTLTIQRTQQEDSAVYLCASRVGTAYEQYFGPGTRLTVT.

This clone was picked up a small number of times. CDR3 in DNA: TGTGCCAGCAGCCTCCGCATCGACGCGAACACTGAAGCTTTCTTT. As protein: CASSLRIDANTEAFF. The genes are TRBV4-2 and TRBJ1-1; D uncertain. The CDR3 sequence is 15 residues long. With 4 bases removed from V and 1 base from J, the gap between germline ends came to 13 bases. CDR1 LGHNA and CDR2 YNFKEQ come from the germline V gene.

The chain recombines TRBV6-1 with TRBJ2-7, with D perhaps assigned TRBD1 or TRBD2 (6 bases each). The V end lost 6 bases, the J end lost 7 bases, and 19 bases lay between the germline ends. CDR1 is MNHNS, CDR2 SASEGT, per germline. The CDR3 loop spans 14 amino acids. In DNA form, the CDR3 reads TGTGCCAGCAGCTCCTCCGGGGGACATTGGGAGCAGTACTTC. Encoded protein: CASSSSGGHWEQYF.

V and J are TRBV2 and TRBJ2-6, with D unclear. Trimming removed 7 bases at V and 2 bases at J, with 12 bases between. Looked up from germline, CDR1 is SNHLY and CDR2 is FYNNEI. This CDR3 is 15 amino acids long. The DNA for the CDR3 is TGTGCCAGCACCCCCTTCGGCCCTGGGGCCAACGTCCTGACTTTC. Encoded protein: CASTPFGPGANVLTF.

The chain carries TRBV10-3 and TRBJ2-2; tentative D call: TRBD2 (5 bases). The CDR3 has 15 residues. Germline lookup yields CDR1 ENHRY and CDR2 SYGVKD. V was shortened by 6 bases and J by 5 bases, with 16 bases between the two germline ends. CDR3 amino acids: CAISGNLDVTGELFF. CDR3 DNA: TGTGCCATCAGCGGGAATTTGGACGTTACCGGGGAGCTGTTTTTT.

The table lists this clone with a few counts. Other DNA sequences from this sample encode an identical CDR3 as well. The chain combines TRBV7-9 with TRBJ2-3; TRBD2 aligns across 13 bases. The junction had 4 bases not matched to a gene; V was cut back by 6 bases and J by 4 bases. Germline V gene lookup returns CDR1 SEHNR and CDR2 FQNEAQ (reference sequence). The CDR3 is 15 amino acids. The CDR3 reads CASRLTSGGADTQYF. The CDR3 coding sequence is TGTGCCAGCAGATTAACTAGCGGGGGGGCAGATACGCAGTATTTT. Drawing the rest from reference TRBV7-9 and TRBJ2-3, the complete variable domain is DTGVSQNPRHKITKRGQNVTFRCDPISEHNRLYWYRQTLGQGPEFLTYFQNEAQLEKSRLLSDRFSAERPKGSFSTLEIQRTEQGDSAMYLCASRLTSGGADTQYFGPGTRLTVL.

The CDR3 protein is CASSDGYNQPQHF. CDR3 sequence (DNA): TGTGCCAGCAGTGACGGATACAATCAGCCCCAGCATTTT. V usage is TRBV2 and J usage is TRBJ1-5; D not resolved. Deletions cut 3 bases from V and 3 bases from J, with 6 bases between. Looked up from germline, CDR1 is SNHLY and CDR2 is FYNNEI. The length of the CDR3 is 13 residues.

The gene calls are TRBV7-9 and TRBJ1-2, with TRBD1 matching 8 bases. The germline V gene has CDR1 SEHNR and CDR2 FQNEAQ (reference sequence). Trimming took 3 bases from V and 5 from J; bases not matched to a gene: 11. CDR3 size: 16 residues. CDR3 DNA sequence: TGTGCCAGCAGCTTGACAGGGGCCTTAACTTCATATGGCTACACCTTC. This codes for CASSLTGALTSYGYTF. Supplemented by reference TRBV7-9 and TRBJ1-2, the full variable domain reads DTGVSQNPRHKITKRGQNVTFRCDPISEHNRLYWYRQTLGQGPEFLTYFQNEAQLEKSRLLSDRFSAERPKGSFSTLEIQRTEQGDSAMYLCASSLTGALTSYGYTFGSGTRLTVV.

The DNA for the CDR3 is TGTGCCAGCTCCCGGGACAGGGGGAACGAGCAGTACTTC. Encoded protein: CASSRDRGNEQYF. The rearrangement links TRBV18 to TRBJ2-5; 11 bases match TRBD1. The tail of the sequence fits TRBJ2-7 better, so the J call may be wrong. CDR1 and CDR2 from the germline V gene are KGHSH and LQKENI. The CDR3 is made up of 13 amino acids.

This chain connects TRBV6-1 to TRBJ2-7; 8 bases align to TRBD2. The length of the CDR3 is 15 residues. The V segment lost 2 bases and the J segment 3 bases; nucleotides outside the gene matches: 6. The V gene's germline CDR1 is MNHNS and CDR2 SASEGT. The CDR3 loop is CASSERGGLLYEQYF. CDR3 coding DNA: TGTGCCAGCAGTGAACGGGGGGGTCTCCTCTACGAGCAGTACTTC.

The V gene is TRBV6-6, the J gene TRBJ1-2; tentative D call: TRBD1 (5 bases). The CDR3 sequence is 14 residues long. Trimming pared 4 bases from V and 6 bases from J, leaving 15 bases between. The germline V gene encodes CDR1 MNHNY and CDR2 SVGAGI (reference sequence). Written as DNA, the CDR3 is TGTGCCAGCAGTTTGGGACGGGGCCTGGATGGCTACACCTTC. It translates to CASSLGRGLDGYTF.

This clone was seen just once. The chain recombines TRBV5-1 with TRBJ1-1; the D gene is possibly TRBD1 (5 bases). V was trimmed by 0 bases and J by 4 bases, leaving 10 bases between them. The germline CDR1 and CDR2 sequences are SGHRS and YFSETQ. The CDR3 spans 14 residues. The CDR3 region is CASSLGGTSTEAFF. Here the CDR3 DNA reads TGCGCCAGCAGCTTGGGCGGGACTTCCACTGAAGCTTTCTTT.

Written as DNA, the CDR3 is TGTGCCAGCAGCCGGACAGGGAAATCAGATACGCAGTATTTT. Protein: CASSRTGKSDTQYF. The V gene is TRBV28, the J gene TRBJ2-3; 8 bases fit TRBD1. Per the germline V gene, CDR1 is MDHEN and CDR2 is SYDVKM. CDR3 length equals 14 residues. The junction had 6 bases not matched to a gene; V was cut back by 6 bases and J by 4 bases.

The rearrangement uses TRBV28 and TRBJ1-5; tentatively, D is TRBD1 (5 bases). This CDR3 has 11 amino acids. Germline V gene data show CDR1 as MDHEN and CDR2 as SYDVKM. Trimming pared 8 bases from V and 9 bases from J, leaving 11 bases between. CDR3 nucleotide sequence: TGTGCCAGCTCCGGGGGACGGCCCCAGCATTTT. It is translated as CASSGGRPQHF. The variable domain in full, completed from reference TRBV28 and TRBJ1-5, reads DVKVTQSSRYLVKRTGEKVFLECVQDMDHENMFWYRQDPGLGLRLIYFSYDVKMKEKGDIPEGYSVSREKKERFSLILESASTNQTSMYLCASSGGRPQHFGDGTRLSIL.

The chain uses TRBV19 and TRBJ2-7, with 10 nucleotides matching TRBD2. The CDR3 sequence is 15 residues long. With V trimmed by 5 bases and J by 2 bases, 6 bases remained unmatched. Germline V gene lookup returns CDR1 LNHDA and CDR2 SQIVND (reference sequence). CDR3 DNA sequence: TGTGCCAGTAGTCCATCTAGCGGGGGTCCCTACGAGCAGTACTTC. Its protein is CASSPSSGGPYEQYF.

CDR3 amino acids: CASSLNGASSGANVLTF. The CDR3 nucleotides read TGTGCCAGCAGCTTAAATGGTGCTTCCTCTGGGGCCAACGTCCTGACTTTC. This chain uses TRBV7-3 with TRBJ2-6; no clear D. V gave up 1 base and J gave up 0 bases, with 10 bases separating them. The CDR3 length is 17 residues. From germline, CDR1 is SGHTA and CDR2 FQGTGA.

The table lists this clone with a count of one. The gene calls are TRBV6-6 and TRBJ2-7; a weak D match, TRBD1 (5 bases). The germline CDR1 and CDR2 sequences are MNHNY and SVGAGI (reference sequence). The CDR3 has 11 amino acids. V gave up 8 bases and J gave up 9 bases, with 14 bases separating them. The CDR3 region is CASAGQGGQYF. The CDR3 bases are TGTGCCAGCGCAGGGCAAGGTGGGCAGTACTTC.

This clone rates as medium-sized. V is TRBV6-6 and J is TRBJ1-3, with D uncertain. V was cut by 4 bases and J by 2 bases, with 9 bases left in between. This CDR3 is built from 14 residues. Germline assignment: CDR1 MNHNY and CDR2 SVGAGI (reference sequence). For the CDR3, the DNA is TGTGCCAGCAGTTCCCGAGAAACTGGAAACACCATATATTTT. As protein: CASSSRETGNTIYF.

V is TRBV19 and J is TRBJ2-1; 7 bases agree with TRBD2. With V trimmed by 5 bases and J by 3 bases, 7 bases remained unmatched. CDR3 size: 15 residues. Germline CDR1 LNHDA, CDR2 SQIVND (reference sequence). The CDR3 loop is CASSEAGLGYNEQFF. The CDR3 DNA reads TGTGCCAGTAGTGAAGCGGGATTGGGCTACAATGAGCAGTTCTTC.

This chain joins TRBV6-5 and TRBJ2-1; TRBD1 aligns across 8 bases. In germline, CDR1 is MNHEY, CDR2 SVGAGI. V lost 7 bases, J lost 7 bases, and 3 bases stayed unmatched. This CDR3 is built from 12 residues. CDR3 sequence (DNA): TGTGCCAGCACCAGACAGGGGAATGAGCAGTTCTTC. Its protein is CASTRQGNEQFF.

V is TRBV6-4 and J is TRBJ1-2, with TRBD1 identical over 12 bases. The CDR3 is 19 residues long. Trimming cost V 5 bases and J 8 bases; bases outside gene matches: 21. In germline, CDR1 is MRHNA, CDR2 SNTAGT. CDR3 loop: CASSPYLPGTGGGLKGYTF. The CDR3 nucleotides read TGTGCCAGCAGTCCTTACCTCCCCGGGACAGGGGGCGGATTAAAGGGCTACACCTTC.

V is TRBV29-1 and J is TRBJ2-3, with 8 bases identical to TRBD2. The germline CDR1 and CDR2 sequences are SQVTM and ANQGSEA. The CDR3 length is 15 residues. Losses at the gene ends were 8 bases for V and 0 bases for J; bases not matched to a gene: 10. The CDR3: CSSNTAGASTDTQYF. In DNA form, the CDR3 reads TGCAGCTCAAACACAGCGGGAGCTAGCACAGATACGCAGTATTTT.

The V gene is TRBV6-5, the J gene TRBJ1-5; D unresolved. Germline assignment: CDR1 MNHEY and CDR2 SVGAGI. The CDR3 sequence is 14 residues long. V was cut by 0 bases and J by 5 bases, with 8 bases left in between. CDR3 protein: CASSYSREYQPQHF. CDR3 in DNA: TGTGCCAGCAGTTACTCGCGGGAGTATCAGCCCCAGCATTTT.

The V call is TRBV6-5, the J call TRBJ2-7; a possible D gene is TRBD1 (5 bases). V lost 5 bases to trimming and J lost 3 bases, with 8 bases between them. From germline, CDR1 is MNHEY and CDR2 SVGAGI. CDR3 size: 12 residues. DNA of the CDR3: TGTGCCAGCAGTCCCCAGGGCTACGAGCAGTACTTC. Translation gives CASSPQGYEQYF.

Of note for this clone: A read error is the likely source, as a far larger clone sits one nucleotide away. The chain recombines TRBV4-2 with TRBJ2-7; 9 bases are a match to TRBD2. CDR3 length: 16 residues. CDR1 is LGHNA and CDR2 is YNFKEQ in the germline V gene. V shed 5 bases and J 2 bases; nucleotides not matched to a gene: 10. CDR3 sequence: CASSDRGVAGAYEQYF. The DNA for the CDR3 is TGTGCCAGCAGCGACCGGGGAGTAGCGGGGGCCTACGAGCAGTACTTC.